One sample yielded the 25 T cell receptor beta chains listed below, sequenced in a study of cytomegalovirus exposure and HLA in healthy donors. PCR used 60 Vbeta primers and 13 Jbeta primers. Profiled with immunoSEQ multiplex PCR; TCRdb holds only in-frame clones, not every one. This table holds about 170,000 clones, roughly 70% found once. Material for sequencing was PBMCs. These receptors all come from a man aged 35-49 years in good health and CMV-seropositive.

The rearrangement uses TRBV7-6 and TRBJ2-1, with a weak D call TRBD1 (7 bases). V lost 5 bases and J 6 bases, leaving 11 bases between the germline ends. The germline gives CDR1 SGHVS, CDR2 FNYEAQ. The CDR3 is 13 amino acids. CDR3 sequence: CASSPGGLNEQFF. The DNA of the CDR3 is TGTGCCAGCAGCCCAGGGGGACTCAATGAGCAGTTCTTC.

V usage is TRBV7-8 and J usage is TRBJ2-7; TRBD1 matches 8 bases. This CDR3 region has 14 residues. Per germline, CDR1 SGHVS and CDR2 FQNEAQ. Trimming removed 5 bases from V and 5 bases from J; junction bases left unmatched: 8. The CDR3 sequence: CASSLGQGSHEQYF. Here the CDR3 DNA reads TGTGCCAGCAGCCTCGGACAGGGAAGCCACGAGCAGTACTTC.

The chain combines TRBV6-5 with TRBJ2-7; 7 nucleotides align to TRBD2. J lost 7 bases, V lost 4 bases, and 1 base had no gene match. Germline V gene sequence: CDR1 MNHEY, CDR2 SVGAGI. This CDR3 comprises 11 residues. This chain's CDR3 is CASSWGGEQYF. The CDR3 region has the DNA TGTGCCAGCAGTTGGGGAGGGGAGCAGTACTTC.

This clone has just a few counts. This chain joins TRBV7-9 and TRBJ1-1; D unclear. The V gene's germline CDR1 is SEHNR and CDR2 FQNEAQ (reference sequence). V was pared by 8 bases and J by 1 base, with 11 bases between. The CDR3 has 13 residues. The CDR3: CASGQVGNTEAFF. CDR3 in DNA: TGTGCCAGCGGGCAGGTAGGGAACACTGAAGCTTTCTTT.

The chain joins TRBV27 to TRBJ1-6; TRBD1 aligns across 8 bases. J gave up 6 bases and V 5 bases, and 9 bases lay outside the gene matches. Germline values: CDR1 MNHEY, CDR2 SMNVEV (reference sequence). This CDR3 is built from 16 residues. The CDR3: CASSPGWTGINSPLHF. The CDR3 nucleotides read TGTGCCAGCAGTCCGGGTTGGACAGGGATTAATTCACCCCTCCACTTT.

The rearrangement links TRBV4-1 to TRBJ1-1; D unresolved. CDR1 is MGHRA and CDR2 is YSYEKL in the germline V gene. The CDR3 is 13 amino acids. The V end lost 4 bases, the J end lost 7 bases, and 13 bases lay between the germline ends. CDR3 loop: CASSPAGRIEAFF. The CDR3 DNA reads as TGCGCCAGCAGCCCAGCGGGCAGGATTGAAGCTTTCTTT.

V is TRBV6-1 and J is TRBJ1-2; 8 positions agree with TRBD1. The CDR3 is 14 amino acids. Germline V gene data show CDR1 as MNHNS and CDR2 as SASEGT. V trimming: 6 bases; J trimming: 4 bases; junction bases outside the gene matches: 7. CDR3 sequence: CASRARQGSYGYTF. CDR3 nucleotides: TGTGCCAGCAGGGCCCGACAGGGGTCCTATGGCTACACCTTC.

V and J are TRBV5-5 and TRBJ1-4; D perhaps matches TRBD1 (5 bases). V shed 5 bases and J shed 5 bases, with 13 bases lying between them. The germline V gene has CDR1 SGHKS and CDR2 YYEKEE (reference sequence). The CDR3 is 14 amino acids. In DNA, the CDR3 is TGTGCCAGCAGGCTTGGGGGGGAAAATGAAAAACTGTTTTTT. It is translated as CASRLGGENEKLFF.

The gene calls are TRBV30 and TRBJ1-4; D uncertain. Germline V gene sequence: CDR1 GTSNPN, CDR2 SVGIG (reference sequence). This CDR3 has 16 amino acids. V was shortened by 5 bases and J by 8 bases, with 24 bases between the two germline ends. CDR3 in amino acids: CAWGTGSGVGGEKLFF. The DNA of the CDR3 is TGTGCCTGGGGAACGGGTTCTGGTGTCGGTGGAGAAAAACTGTTTTTT.

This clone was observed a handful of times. The CDR3 DNA follows: TGTGCCAGCAGTGAGGGGCACAGGGTAAGTACAAGAAGCACAGATACGCAGTATTTT. It yields the protein CASSEGHRVSTRSTDTQYF. The genes are TRBV6-4 and TRBJ2-3; maybe TRBD1 (6 bases). Germline loops: CDR1 MRHNA, CDR2 SNTAGT. CDR3 size: 19 residues. V shed 3 bases and J shed 0 bases, with 22 bases lying between them.

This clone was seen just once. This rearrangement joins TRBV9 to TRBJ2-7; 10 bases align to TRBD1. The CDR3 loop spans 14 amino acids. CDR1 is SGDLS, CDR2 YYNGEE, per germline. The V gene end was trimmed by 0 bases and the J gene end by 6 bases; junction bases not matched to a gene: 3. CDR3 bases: TGTGCCAGCAGCGTAGAAGGGACAGGGGTCGAGCAGTACTTC. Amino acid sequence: CASSVEGTGVEQYF. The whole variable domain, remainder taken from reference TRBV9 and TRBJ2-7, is DSGVTQTPKHLITATGQRVTLRCSPRSGDLSVYWYQQSLDQGLQFLIQYYNGEERAKGNILERFSAQQFPDLHSELNLSSLELGDSALYFCASSVEGTGVEQYFGPGTRLTVT.

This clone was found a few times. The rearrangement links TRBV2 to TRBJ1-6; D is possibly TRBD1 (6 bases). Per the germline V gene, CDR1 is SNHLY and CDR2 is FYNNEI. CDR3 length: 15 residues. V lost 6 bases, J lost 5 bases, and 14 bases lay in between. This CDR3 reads CASSLFGQNNSPLHF. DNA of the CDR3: TGTGCCAGCAGCCTCTTCGGACAGAATAATTCACCCCTCCACTTT. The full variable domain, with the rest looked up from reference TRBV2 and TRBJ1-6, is EPEVTQTPSHQVTQMGQEVILRCVPISNHLYFYWYRQILGQKVEFLVSFYNNEISEKSEIFDDQFSVERPDGSNFTLKIRSTKLEDSAMYFCASSLFGQNNSPLHFGNGTRLTVT.

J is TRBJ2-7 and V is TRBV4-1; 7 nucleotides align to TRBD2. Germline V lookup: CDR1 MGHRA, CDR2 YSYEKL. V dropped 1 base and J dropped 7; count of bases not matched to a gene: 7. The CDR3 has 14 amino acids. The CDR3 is CASSQVWPGREQYF. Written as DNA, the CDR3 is TGCGCCAGCAGCCAAGTTTGGCCCGGGAGGGAGCAGTACTTC.

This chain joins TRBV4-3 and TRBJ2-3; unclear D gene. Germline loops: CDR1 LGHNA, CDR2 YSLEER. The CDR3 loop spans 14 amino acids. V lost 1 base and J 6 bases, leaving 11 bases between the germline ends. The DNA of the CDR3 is TGCGCCAGCAGCCAAGGGGTGAGGTCCGATACGCAGTATTTT. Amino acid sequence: CASSQGVRSDTQYF.

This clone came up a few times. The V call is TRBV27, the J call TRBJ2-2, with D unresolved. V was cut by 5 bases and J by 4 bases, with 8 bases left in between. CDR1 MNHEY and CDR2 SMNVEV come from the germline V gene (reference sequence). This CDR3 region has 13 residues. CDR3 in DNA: TGTGCCAGCAGTACCTACAGCACCGGGGAGCTGTTTTTT. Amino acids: CASSTYSTGELFF.

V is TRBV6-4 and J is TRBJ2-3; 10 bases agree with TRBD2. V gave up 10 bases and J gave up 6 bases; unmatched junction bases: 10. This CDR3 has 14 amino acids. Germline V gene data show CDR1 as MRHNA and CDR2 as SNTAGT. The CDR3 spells CATSSGGAEDTQYF. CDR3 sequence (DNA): TGTGCCACCTCAAGCGGGGGGGCCGAGGATACGCAGTATTTT.

DNA for the CDR3: TGCGCCAGCAGCCCCCATAGCGGGGGGTCCTCGGGCAATGAGCAGTTCTTC. Translating gives CASSPHSGGSSGNEQFF. This chain links TRBV4-1 with TRBJ2-1; TRBD2 matches 10 bases. The trim removed 4 bases at V and 6 bases at J, leaving 12 bases unmatched. CDR1 and CDR2 from the germline V gene are MGHRA and YSYEKL. The CDR3 covers 17 residues.

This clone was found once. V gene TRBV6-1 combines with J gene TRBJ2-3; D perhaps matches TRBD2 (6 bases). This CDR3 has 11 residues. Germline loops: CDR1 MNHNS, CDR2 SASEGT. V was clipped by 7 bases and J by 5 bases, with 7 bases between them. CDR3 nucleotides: TGTGCCAGCATGCGGGAAGATACGCAGTATTTT. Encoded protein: CASMREDTQYF.

The CDR3 sequence is CASGLAAGAVDTQYF. The CDR3 DNA is TGTGCTAGTGGTTTGGCCGCGGGGGCGGTAGATACGCAGTATTTT. This rearrangement joins TRBV12-5 to TRBJ2-3, with D possibly matching TRBD2 (7 bases). This CDR3 is 15 amino acids long. Germline CDR1 LGHNT, CDR2 FRNRAP. Trimming left V 1 base short and J 5 bases short, with 13 bases between.

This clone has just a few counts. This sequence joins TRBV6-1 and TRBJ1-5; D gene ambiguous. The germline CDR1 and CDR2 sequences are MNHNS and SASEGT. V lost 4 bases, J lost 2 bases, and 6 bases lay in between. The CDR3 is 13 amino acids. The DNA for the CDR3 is TGTGCCAGCAGTGGGCGGGGCAATCAGCCCCAGCATTTT. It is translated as CASSGRGNQPQHF.

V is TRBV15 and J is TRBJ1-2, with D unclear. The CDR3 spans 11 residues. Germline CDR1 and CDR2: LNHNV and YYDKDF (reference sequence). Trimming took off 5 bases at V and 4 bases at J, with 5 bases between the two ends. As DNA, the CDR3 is TGTGCCACCAGCCCAGGCTATGGCTACACCTTC. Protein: CATSPGYGYTF.

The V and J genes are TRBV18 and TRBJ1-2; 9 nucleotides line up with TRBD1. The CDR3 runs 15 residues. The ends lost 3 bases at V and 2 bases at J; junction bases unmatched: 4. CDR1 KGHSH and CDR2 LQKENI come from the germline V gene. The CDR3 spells CASSPRQGENYGYTF. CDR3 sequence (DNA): TGTGCCAGCTCACCTCGACAGGGGGAGAACTATGGCTACACCTTC.

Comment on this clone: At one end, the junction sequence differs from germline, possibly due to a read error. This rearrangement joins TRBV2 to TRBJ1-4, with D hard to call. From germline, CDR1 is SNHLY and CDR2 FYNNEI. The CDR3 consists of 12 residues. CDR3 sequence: CASSEALGSGVF. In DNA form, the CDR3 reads TGTGCCAGCAGTGAAGCGCTTGGCAGCGGGGTTTTT.

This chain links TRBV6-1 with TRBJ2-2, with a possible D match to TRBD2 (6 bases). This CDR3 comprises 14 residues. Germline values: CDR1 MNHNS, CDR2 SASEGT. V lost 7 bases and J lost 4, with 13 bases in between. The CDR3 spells CASMGRGPTGELFF. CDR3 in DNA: TGTGCCAGCATGGGGCGGGGACCCACCGGGGAGCTGTTTTTT.

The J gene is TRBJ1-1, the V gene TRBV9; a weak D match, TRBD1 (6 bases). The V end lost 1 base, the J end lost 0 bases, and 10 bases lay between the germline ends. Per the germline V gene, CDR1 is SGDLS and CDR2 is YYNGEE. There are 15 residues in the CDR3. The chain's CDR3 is CASSVYGGLNTEAFF. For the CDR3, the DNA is TGTGCCAGCAGCGTATATGGGGGCTTGAACACTGAAGCTTTCTTT.